Shown below are 23 T cell receptor beta chains from a single sample sequenced in a study of regulatory T cells in long-lasting Graves disease. Time point here: newly diagnosed GD, antithyroid drugs for less than 3 months. Following extraction of RNA from PBMCs, that RNA was used to make the TCR library. The authors built TCR beta libraries using iRepertoire HTBI primers and Arm-PCR of CDR3 regions. TCRdb processed the multiplex PCR reads anew with MiXCR; each CDR3 protein has one entry. The table lists over 500,000 distinct CDR3 sequences, roughly a sixth of them singletons. These records were also assigned to another study, of T cells in Graves' hyperthyroidism and ophthalmopathy.

The material was peripheral blood mononuclear cells (PBMCs), obtained at new diagnosis, from a patient treated with antithyroid drugs. The source is a man aged 18 to 35 with Graves disease.

The CDR3 reads CSVGKLQGTDTQYF. The CDR3 nucleotides are TGCAGCGTTGGGAAATTACAGGGAACCGATACGCAGTATTTT. The rearrangement uses TRBV29-1 and TRBJ2-3, with a weak D call TRBD1 (6 bases). Germline V gene data show CDR1 as SQVTM and CDR2 as ANQGSEA. Trimming stripped 4 bases from V and 6 bases from J, with 17 bases between. CDR3 size: 14 residues.

The chain joins TRBV30 to TRBJ2-1; D might be TRBD1 (6 bases). This CDR3 region has 14 residues. From germline, CDR1 is GTSNPN and CDR2 SVGIG (reference sequence). The ends were cut back, 4 bases at V and 4 bases at J, with 14 bases in the middle. CDR3 residues: CAWNRVSSYNEQFF. The CDR3 DNA reads as TGTGCCTGGAACAGGGTATCTTCGTACAATGAGCAGTTCTTC.

The CDR3 is CASSPDRSGTQYF. Written as DNA, the CDR3 is TGTGCCAGCAGTCCCGACAGGTCGGGGACCCAGTACTTC. This sequence joins TRBV12-3 or TRBV12-4 and TRBJ2-5; D may be TRBD1 (6 bases). This CDR3 comprises 13 residues. Between the trimmed V and J ends, which lost 5 bases and 7 bases, there was a span of 14 bases.

This chain joins TRBV29-1 and TRBJ2-7, with D possibly called TRBD1 or TRBD2 (5 bases each). The germline gives CDR1 SQVTM, CDR2 ANQGSEA. The length of the CDR3 is 12 residues. The V gene lost 8 bases and the J gene lost 2 bases, with 13 bases spanning the gap. CDR3 bases: TGCAGCTGGACGGGGACGGCCTACGAGCAGTACTTC. This gives the protein CSWTGTAYEQYF.

The gene calls are TRBV6-1 and TRBJ2-1; 8 bases are a match to TRBD2. From germline, CDR1 is MNHNS and CDR2 SASEGT. Trimming at V came to 1 base and at J to 3 bases, leaving 5 bases not matched to a gene. The CDR3 consists of 16 residues. The CDR3, as DNA: TGTGCCAGCAGTGAAGAACTAGCGGCGTACTACAATGAGCAGTTCTTC. Protein: CASSEELAAYYNEQFF.

This clonotype has a count of ten or more. The chain links TRBV27 to TRBJ2-7, with D unclear. V was shortened by 2 bases and J by 2 bases, with 7 bases between the two germline ends. The germline V gene encodes CDR1 MNHEY and CDR2 SMNVEV (reference sequence). The CDR3 is 13 amino acids. CDR3 nucleotides: TGTGCCAGCAGTTTAGGCTACCCCTACGAGCAGTACTTC. Protein: CASSLGYPYEQYF.

This clonotype appeared a few times. This rearrangement joins TRBV9 to TRBJ1-2, with 7 bases fitting TRBD1. Trimming removed 4 bases from V and 8 bases from J; junction bases left unmatched: 11. The CDR3 runs to 14 residues. Germline V gene lookup returns CDR1 SGDLS and CDR2 YYNGEE. The CDR3: CASSPRQGVEGYTF. CDR3 nucleotides: TGTGCCAGCAGCCCAAGGCAGGGGGTGGAGGGCTACACCTTC.

This clonotype has a handful of counts. In DNA, the CDR3 is TGTGCCAGCAGCCAAGCGGGGGCAGGCGGCTCTGGGGCCAACGTCCTGACTTTC. This codes for CASSQAGAGGSGANVLTF. J is TRBJ2-6 and V is TRBV3-1; D may be TRBD1 or TRBD2 (6 bases each). V shed 1 base and J shed 0 bases, with 13 bases lying between them. The V gene's germline CDR1 is LGHDT and CDR2 YNNKEL (reference sequence). This CDR3 is built from 18 residues.

This clonotype has only a few counts. This sequence joins TRBV7-2 and TRBJ1-1, with 7 bases identical to TRBD1. The CDR3 extends over 16 amino acids. Germline trimming cut 3 bases from V and 10 bases from J; bases unmatched to any gene: 17. The germline gives CDR1 SGHTA, CDR2 FQGNSA. The CDR3 reads CASSLKAGTAVLVAFF. The CDR3 DNA sequence: TGTGCCAGCAGCTTGAAAGCCGGGACAGCGGTCCTCGTAGCTTTCTTT.

In this sample, this clonotype turned up many times. This rearrangement joins TRBV10-3 to TRBJ1-1; 7 bases match TRBD1. CDR1 is ENHRY, CDR2 SYGVKD, per germline. The CDR3 runs 14 residues. Germline trimming cut 10 bases from V and 4 bases from J; bases unmatched to any gene: 12. CDR3 in DNA: TGTGCCACTCTAAAAGCAGGGGGTATCACTGAAGCTTTCTTT. It codes for CATLKAGGITEAFF.

Many counts were recorded for this clonotype. The chain employs TRBV7-9 and TRBJ2-1; D uncertain. The CDR3 sequence is 15 residues long. V was pared by 3 bases and J by 1 base, with 10 bases between. Germline lookup yields CDR1 SEHNR and CDR2 FQNEAQ (reference sequence). The CDR3 DNA reads as TGTGCCAGCAGCTTGCTTGAGCTGTCCTACAATGAGCAGTTCTTC. As protein: CASSLLELSYNEQFF.

In the case of this clonotype: One end of the junction varies from germline; a read error may be responsible. The V gene is TRBV20-1, the J gene TRBJ2-1, with 14 bases fitting TRBD2. The CDR3 has 17 residues. Germline V lookup: CDR1 DFQATT, CDR2 SNEGSKA (reference sequence). CDR3 bases: TGCAGTGCTAGAGATCAGGGGACTAGCGGGAGTGTAGGTGGTCAGTCCTTC. This translates into CSARDQGTSGSVGGQSF.

This clonotype was detected a few times. The junction shows a germline mismatch at one end, possibly a read error. The V gene is TRBV4-1, the J gene TRBJ2-7; 10 bases agree with TRBD2. The germline V gene encodes CDR1 MGHRA and CDR2 YSYEKL. The CDR3 runs to 15 residues. CDR3 region: CASRKLLAGDYEQYF. DNA of the CDR3: TGTGCCAGCAGAAAGCTTCTAGCGGGAGATTACGAGCAGTACTTC.

This clonotype was observed a handful of times. This rearrangement joins TRBV20-1 to TRBJ2-1; D is possibly TRBD1 (6 bases). The CDR3 spans 15 residues. The ends were cut back, 2 bases at V and 7 bases at J, with 18 bases in the middle. CDR1 and CDR2 (germline): DFQATT, SNEGSKA (reference sequence). The CDR3 sequence is CSARLIRGLGNEQFF. The CDR3 DNA reads TGCAGTGCTAGACTGATCAGGGGATTGGGGAATGAGCAGTTCTTC.

The J gene is TRBJ2-5, the V gene TRBV30; D is possibly TRBD1 or TRBD2 (6 bases each). Per germline, CDR1 GTSNPN and CDR2 SVGIG (reference sequence). The CDR3 is 16 amino acids. V shed 2 bases and J shed 4 bases, with 20 bases lying between them. Here the CDR3 reads CAWSKRVVQGRETQYF. CDR3 DNA: TGTGCCTGGAGTAAGCGGGTCGTTCAGGGGCGAGAGACCCAGTACTTC.

The chain employs TRBV28 and TRBJ1-5; TRBD1 matches 10 bases. Per the germline V gene, CDR1 is MDHEN and CDR2 is SYDVKM. This CDR3 spans 15 amino acids. Trimming took 4 bases from V and 6 from J; bases not matched to a gene: 6. The CDR3 DNA reads TGTGCCAGCAGTTACGGACAGGGGGTTTTTCAGCCCCAGCATTTT. Translated, it gives CASSYGQGVFQPQHF. Supplemented by reference TRBV28 and TRBJ1-5, the full variable domain reads DVKVTQSSRYLVKRTGEKVFLECVQDMDHENMFWYRQDPGLGLRLIYFSYDVKMKEKGDIPEGYSVSREKKERFSLILESASTNQTSMYLCASSYGQGVFQPQHFGDGTRLSIL.

This clonotype was found a few times. The CDR3 loop reads CASSQDRQNYNEQFF. The CDR3 bases are TGTGCCAGCAGCCAAGATCGTCAAAACTACAATGAGCAGTTCTTC. V gene TRBV3-1 combines with J gene TRBJ2-1, with D unclear. V was pared by 0 bases and J by 3 bases, with 9 bases between. CDR1 and CDR2 (germline): LGHDT, YNNKEL (reference sequence). The CDR3 length is 15 residues.

In regard to this clonotype: This likely comes from a read error, as the CDR3 has no conserved phenylalanine or tryptophan at its end. This rearrangement joins TRBV27 to TRBJ1-5; tentatively, D is TRBD1 (6 bases). CDR1 and CDR2 from the germline V gene are MNHEY and SMNVEV (reference sequence). The CDR3 is 15 residues long. V was trimmed by 6 bases and J by 5 bases, leaving 17 bases between them. CDR3 protein: CASSLGGQGHQPQHL. The DNA for the CDR3 is TGTGCCAGCAGCTTAGGGGGGCAGGGCCATCAGCCCCAGCATCTT.

This clonotype was detected only a few times. The J gene is TRBJ1-5, the V gene TRBV6-2 or TRBV6-3; D is unclear. CDR1 is MNHEY, CDR2 SVGEGT, per germline. The CDR3 runs 14 residues. V was clipped by 0 bases and J by 7 bases, with 10 bases between them. The CDR3 coding sequence is TGTGCCAGCAGTTACTCGAGAGGGAGGCAGCCCCAGCATTTT. This encodes CASSYSRGRQPQHF.

This clonotype occurred a few times. The chain joins TRBV27 to TRBJ1-2; 7 bases match TRBD1. Trimming removed 3 bases from V and 6 bases from J; junction bases left unmatched: 10. The CDR3 sequence is 15 residues long. Germline assignment: CDR1 MNHEY and CDR2 SMNVEV (reference sequence). DNA of the CDR3: TGTGCCAGCAGTTTGGGCAGGGGGGGAGTCCATGGCTACACCTTC. Translating it yields CASSLGRGGVHGYTF.

CDR3 residues: CASSVDVRWETQYF. CDR3 sequence (DNA): TGTGCCAGCAGCGTAGATGTGAGGTGGGAGACCCAGTACTTC. V gene TRBV9 combines with J gene TRBJ2-5; D unclear. Germline V gene sequence: CDR1 SGDLS, CDR2 YYNGEE. The V end lost 0 bases, the J end lost 5 bases, and 11 bases lay between the germline ends. The CDR3 extends over 14 amino acids.

This clonotype was seen at least ten times. The chain recombines TRBV28 with TRBJ2-7, with a possible D match to TRBD1 (6 bases). Trimming cost V 1 base and J 4 bases, with 8 bases left between them. CDR1 and CDR2 from the germline V gene are MDHEN and SYDVKM. This CDR3 is 13 amino acids long. The CDR3 spells CASSLYQGYEQYF. The DNA of the CDR3 is TGTGCCAGCAGTTTATATCAGGGGTACGAGCAGTACTTC.

This clonotype has just a few counts. The chain carries TRBV29-1 and TRBJ2-3, with D hard to call. Germline V CDR1 and CDR2: SQVTM, ANQGSEA. The CDR3 is made up of 13 amino acids. V lost 2 bases, J lost 2 bases, and 8 bases lay in between. The CDR3 is CSVERRTTDTQYF. The CDR3 DNA sequence: TGCAGCGTTGAACGGCGCACCACAGATACGCAGTATTTT.